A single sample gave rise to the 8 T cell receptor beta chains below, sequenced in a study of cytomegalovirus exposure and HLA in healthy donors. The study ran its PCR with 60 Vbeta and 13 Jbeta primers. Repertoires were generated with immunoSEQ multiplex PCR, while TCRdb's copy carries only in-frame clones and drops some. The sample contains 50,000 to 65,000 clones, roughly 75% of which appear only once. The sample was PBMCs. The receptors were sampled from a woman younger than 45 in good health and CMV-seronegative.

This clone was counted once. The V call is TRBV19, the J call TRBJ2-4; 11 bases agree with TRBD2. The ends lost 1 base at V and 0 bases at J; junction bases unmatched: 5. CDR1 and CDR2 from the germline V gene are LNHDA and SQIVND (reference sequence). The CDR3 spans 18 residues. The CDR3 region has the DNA TGTGCCAGTAGTATAGCTAGCGGGGGGACGATAGCCAAAAACATTCAGTACTTC. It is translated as CASSIASGGTIAKNIQYF.

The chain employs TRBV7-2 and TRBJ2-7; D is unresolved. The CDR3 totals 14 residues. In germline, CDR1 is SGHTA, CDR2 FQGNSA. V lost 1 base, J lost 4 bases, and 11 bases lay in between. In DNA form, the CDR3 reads TGTGCCAGCAGCTTAGGGAGTAGCTGGTACGAGCAGTACTTC. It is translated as CASSLGSSWYEQYF.

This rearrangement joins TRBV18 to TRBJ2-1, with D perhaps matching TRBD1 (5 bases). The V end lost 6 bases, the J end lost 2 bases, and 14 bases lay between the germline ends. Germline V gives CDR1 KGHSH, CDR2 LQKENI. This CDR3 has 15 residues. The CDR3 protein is CASSLREMTYNEQFF. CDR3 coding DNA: TGTGCCAGCTCCCTCAGGGAAATGACCTACAATGAGCAGTTCTTC.

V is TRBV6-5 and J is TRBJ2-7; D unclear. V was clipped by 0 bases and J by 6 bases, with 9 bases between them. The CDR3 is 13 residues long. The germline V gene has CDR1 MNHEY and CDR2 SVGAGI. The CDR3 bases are TGTGCCAGCAGTTACTCGGTGGAGAGCGAGCAGTACGTC. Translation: CASSYSVESEQYV.

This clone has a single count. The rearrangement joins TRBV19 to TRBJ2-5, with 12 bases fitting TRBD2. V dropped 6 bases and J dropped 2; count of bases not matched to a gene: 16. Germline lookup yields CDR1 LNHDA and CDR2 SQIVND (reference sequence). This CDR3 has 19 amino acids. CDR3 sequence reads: CASSPGNLAGGGKQETQYF. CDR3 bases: TGTGCCAGTAGCCCGGGTAACCTAGCGGGAGGGGGGAAACAAGAGACCCAGTACTTC.

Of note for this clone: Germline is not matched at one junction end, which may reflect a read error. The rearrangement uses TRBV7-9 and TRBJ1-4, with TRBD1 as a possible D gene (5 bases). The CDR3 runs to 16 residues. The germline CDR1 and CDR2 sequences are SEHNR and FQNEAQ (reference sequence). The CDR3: CSSSKLSGGLGEKLFF. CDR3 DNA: TGTTCCAGCAGTAAGCTCTCGGGGGGACTCGGCGAAAAACTGTTTTTT.

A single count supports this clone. The CDR3, as DNA: TGTGCCAGCAGCGGGGACAGTAGGAGAGCTTTCTTT. It is translated as CASSGDSRRAFF. The chain has TRBV5-5 and TRBJ1-1; 7 nucleotides agree with TRBD1. V gave up 4 bases and J gave up 10 bases; unmatched junction bases: 7. Germline values: CDR1 SGHKS, CDR2 YYEKEE (reference sequence). The CDR3 extends over 12 amino acids.

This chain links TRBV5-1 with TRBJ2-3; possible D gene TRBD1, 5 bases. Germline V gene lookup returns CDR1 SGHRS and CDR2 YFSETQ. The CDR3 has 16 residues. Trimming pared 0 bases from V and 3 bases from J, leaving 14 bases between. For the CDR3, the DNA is TGCGCCAGCAGCTTGGAGGGCAACCCAGGGACAGATACGCAGTATTTT. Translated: CASSLEGNPGTDTQYF.